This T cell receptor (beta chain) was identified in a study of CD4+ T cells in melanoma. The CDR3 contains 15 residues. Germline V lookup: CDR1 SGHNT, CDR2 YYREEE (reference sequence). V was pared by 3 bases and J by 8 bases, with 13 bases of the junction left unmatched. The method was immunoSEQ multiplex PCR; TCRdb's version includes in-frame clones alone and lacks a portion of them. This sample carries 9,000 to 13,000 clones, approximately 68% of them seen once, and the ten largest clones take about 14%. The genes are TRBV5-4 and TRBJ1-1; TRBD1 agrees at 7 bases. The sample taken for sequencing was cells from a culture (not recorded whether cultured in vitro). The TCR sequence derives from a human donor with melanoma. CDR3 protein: CASSSRTGASAEAFF. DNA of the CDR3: TGTGCCAGCAGCTCACGGACAGGAGCAAGCGCGGAAGCTTTCTTT.